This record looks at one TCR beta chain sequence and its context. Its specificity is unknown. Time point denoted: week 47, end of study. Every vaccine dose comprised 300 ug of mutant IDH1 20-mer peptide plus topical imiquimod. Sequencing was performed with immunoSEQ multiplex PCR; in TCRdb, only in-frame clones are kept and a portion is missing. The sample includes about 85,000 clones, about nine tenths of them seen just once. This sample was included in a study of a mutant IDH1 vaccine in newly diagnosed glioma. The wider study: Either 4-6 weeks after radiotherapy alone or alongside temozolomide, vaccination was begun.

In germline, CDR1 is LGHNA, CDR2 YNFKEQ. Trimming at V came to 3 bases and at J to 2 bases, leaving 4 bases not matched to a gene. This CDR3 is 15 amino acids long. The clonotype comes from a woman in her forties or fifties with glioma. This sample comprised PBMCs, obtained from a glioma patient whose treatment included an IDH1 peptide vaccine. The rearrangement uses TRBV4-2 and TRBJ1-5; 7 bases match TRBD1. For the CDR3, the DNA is TGTGCCAGCAGCCATGATACAGGGGGCAATCAGCCCCAGCATTTT. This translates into CASSHDTGGNQPQHF.